This entry lists 17 T cell receptor beta chains sequenced from one sample in a study of cytotoxic CD8 clonotypes in ibrutinib-treated CLL listed by TCRdb under 2021. What this sample's time point label stands for: around 25 months on ibrutinib. Libraries came from the immunoSEQ multiplex PCR assay. TCRdb mirrors the immuneACCESS table, restricted to in-frame sequences. Some clones are absent from its copies; in checked studies, under half trace to an unresolved V gene, and the reason for the others is unknown. The sample records approximately 200,000 clones, approximately 72% of which are singletons. Roughly 13% of the sample goes to the ten largest clones. The sequences come from PBMCs, collected after 24 months of ibrutinib treatment. These receptor sequences come from a human donor with chronic lymphocytic leukemia.

The V call is TRBV20-1, the J call TRBJ2-1; 9 bases align to TRBD2. The CDR3 has 10 residues. V lost 5 bases, J lost 10 bases, and 0 bases stayed unmatched. The germline CDR1 and CDR2 sequences are DFQATT and SNEGSKA (reference sequence). The CDR3 reads CSAGLAEQFF. CDR3 DNA: TGCAGTGCTGGACTAGCGGAGCAGTTCTTC.

This clone was seen a few times. The chain joins TRBV6-1 to TRBJ2-1; a weak D match, TRBD2 (6 bases). Per germline, CDR1 MNHNS and CDR2 SASEGT. This CDR3 has 16 amino acids. V lost 3 bases to trimming and J lost 8 bases, with 20 bases between them. The CDR3 coding sequence is TGTGCCAGCAGTGACGGGACTGCGGCGCCCCTAGATGAGCAGTTCTTC. This gives the protein CASSDGTAAPLDEQFF.

This clone turned up a few times. The V gene is TRBV9, the J gene TRBJ2-5; 10 nucleotides match TRBD2. The CDR3 is 14 residues long. CDR1 and CDR2 (germline): SGDLS, YYNGEE. The V and J ends lost 4 bases and 5 bases, in that order; junction bases with no gene match: 5. In DNA, the CDR3 is TGTGCCAGCAGCTTTAGCGGGAGGCCGGAGACCCAGTACTTC. Encoded protein: CASSFSGRPETQYF.

This chain links TRBV5-1 with TRBJ2-2; D gene ambiguous. This CDR3 region has 15 residues. Germline CDR1 SGHRS, CDR2 YFSETQ. V was shortened by 1 base and J by 6 bases, with 13 bases between the two germline ends. Written as DNA, the CDR3 is TGCGCCAGCAGCTTGTCTCCCGCGTACGCCGGGGAGCTGTTTTTT. Protein product: CASSLSPAYAGELFF.

The V gene is TRBV5-4, the J gene TRBJ2-5, with 7 nucleotides matching TRBD1. CDR1 SGHNT and CDR2 YYREEE come from the germline V gene (reference sequence). J lost 3 bases, V lost 2 bases, and 4 bases had no gene match. This CDR3 has 14 amino acids. In DNA form, the CDR3 reads TGTGCCAGCAGCTTAGGGACAGCCAAAGAGACCCAGTACTTC. It specifies CASSLGTAKETQYF. Full variable domain (rest looked up from reference TRBV5-4 and TRBJ2-5): ETGVTQSPTHLIKTRGQQVTLRCSSQSGHNTVSWYQQALGQGPQFIFQYYREEENGRGNFPPRFSGLQFPNYSSELNVNALELDDSALYLCASSLGTAKETQYFGPGTRLLVL.

This clone was picked up one time. The chain is built from TRBV2 and TRBJ1-1, with D possibly TRBD1 on 5 matching bases. The CDR3 sequence is 12 residues long. Trimming pared 7 bases from V and 5 bases from J, leaving 11 bases between. The germline V gene encodes CDR1 SNHLY and CDR2 FYNNEI. CDR3 amino acids: CASNQGWTEAFF. The CDR3 DNA reads TGTGCCAGCAATCAGGGATGGACTGAAGCTTTCTTT.

The J gene is TRBJ2-1, the V gene TRBV2; TRBD1 is a possible D gene (6 bases). CDR1 and CDR2 (germline): SNHLY, FYNNEI. The CDR3 loop spans 14 amino acids. V lost 4 bases and J 2 bases, leaving 9 bases between the germline ends. The chain's CDR3 is CASSVPGAYNEQFF. In DNA, the CDR3 is TGTGCCAGCAGTGTACCAGGGGCCTACAATGAGCAGTTCTTC.

A single count supports this clone. V gene TRBV30 combines with J gene TRBJ2-1; TRBD2 aligns across 7 bases. CDR1 GTSNPN and CDR2 SVGIG come from the germline V gene (reference sequence). The CDR3 runs 15 residues. V lost 4 bases to trimming and J lost 2 bases; unmatched junction nucleotides: 8. CDR3 sequence reads: CAWIGGSGAYNEQFF. The DNA of the CDR3 is TGTGCCTGGATAGGAGGAAGCGGGGCCTACAATGAGCAGTTCTTC.

The rearrangement uses TRBV29-1 and TRBJ2-7, with D hard to call. This CDR3 contains 13 residues. Germline V gene lookup returns CDR1 SQVTM and CDR2 ANQGSEA. Between the trimmed V and J ends, which lost 7 bases and 2 bases, there was a span of 15 bases. This CDR3 is CSGFNGQTYEQYF. The DNA for the CDR3 is TGCAGCGGGTTCAATGGGCAGACCTACGAGCAGTACTTC.

This chain uses TRBV11-2 with TRBJ2-5; perhaps TRBD2 as D (6 bases). Trimming took 4 bases from V and 5 from J, leaving 14 bases between them. The germline gives CDR1 SGHAT, CDR2 FQNNGV. This CDR3 is built from 14 residues. CDR3 sequence: CASSSLRGRETQYF. CDR3 nucleotide sequence: TGTGCCAGCAGCTCCCTCCGGGGGAGGGAGACCCAGTACTTC.

This clone was counted between two and nine times. The chain combines TRBV7-6 with TRBJ2-7; 9 bases fit TRBD1. V lost 4 bases to trimming and J lost 7 bases; unmatched junction nucleotides: 2. CDR1 is SGHVS and CDR2 is FNYEAQ in the germline V gene. This CDR3 has 12 amino acids. As DNA, the CDR3 is TGTGCCAGCAGCTACAGGGGGCGTGAGCAGTACTTC. Its protein is CASSYRGREQYF.

The chain is built from TRBV11-2 and TRBJ2-1, with D uncertain. Germline assignment: CDR1 SGHAT and CDR2 FQNNGV. Trimming took off 6 bases at V and 0 bases at J, with 6 bases between the two ends. The CDR3 runs to 13 residues. CDR3 nucleotides: TGTGCCAGCAGTTTAAGCTCCTACAATGAGCAGTTCTTC. Residues: CASSLSSYNEQFF.

J is TRBJ1-4 and V is TRBV4-1; 9 bases agree with TRBD1. The CDR3 runs to 17 residues. The germline gives CDR1 MGHRA, CDR2 YSYEKL. V was clipped by 2 bases and J by 5 bases; unmatched bases: 9. The CDR3, as DNA: TGCGCCAGCAGCCAATACCCCGGGGACAGGGAAAATGAAAAACTGTTTTTT. It codes for CASSQYPGDRENEKLFF.

The chain employs TRBV18 and TRBJ2-5, with D possibly TRBD1 on 5 matching bases. The germline gives CDR1 KGHSH, CDR2 LQKENI. The CDR3 has 14 residues. V was cut by 2 bases and J by 5 bases, with 12 bases left in between. The CDR3 sequence is CASSPFQGLETQYF. CDR3 DNA: TGTGCCAGCTCACCATTTCAGGGTTTGGAGACCCAGTACTTC.

CDR3 DNA sequence: TGTGCCAGCTCATCACAGGGGTCTTCCTACGAGCAGTACTTC. This gives the protein CASSSQGSSYEQYF. The chain combines TRBV18 with TRBJ2-7, with 7 bases fitting TRBD1. Trimming took 5 bases from V and 1 from J; bases not matched to a gene: 5. Germline V gene sequence: CDR1 KGHSH, CDR2 LQKENI. This CDR3 is 14 amino acids long.

Only a few counts were recorded for this clone. The rearrangement joins TRBV20-1 to TRBJ1-2, with D perhaps matching TRBD1 (6 bases). Germline assignment: CDR1 DFQATT and CDR2 SNEGSKA (reference sequence). The ends were cut back, 2 bases at V and 5 bases at J, with 6 bases in the middle. This CDR3 region has 11 residues. The CDR3, as DNA: TGCAGTGCTAGACAGGGGTATGGCTACACCTTC. Residues: CSARQGYGYTF.

The CDR3 here is CASSLYPPGQWDSNTEAFF. The CDR3 DNA follows: TGTGCCAGCAGTTTATACCCTCCGGGACAATGGGATTCGAACACTGAAGCTTTCTTT. The chain is built from TRBV27 and TRBJ1-1, with a possible D match to TRBD1 (6 bases). CDR3 length: 19 residues. From germline, CDR1 is MNHEY and CDR2 SMNVEV (reference sequence). Trimming cost V 1 base and J 1 base, with 22 bases left between them.